There are many counts of the clone carrying this TCR beta chain. Its target is unknown. This entry belongs to a study of identical twins. The CDR3 extends over 13 amino acids. The germline gives CDR1 DFQATT, CDR2 SNEGSKA (reference sequence). V lost 3 bases and J 0 bases, leaving 7 bases between the germline ends. TCRdb redid the calling of the 5' RACE reads with MiXCR, one entry per CDR3 protein. The sample lists hundreds of thousands of distinct CDR3 sequences; 7.1% were seen once. Study observations and caveats: Within twin pairs, the out-of-frame alpha sequences they shared showed excess low generation probability.

Separately, the same data were catalogued under a study of yellow fever vaccine responses in identical twins.

The clonotype originates from a young woman in good health. Source material: PBMCs. The J gene is TRBJ2-3, the V gene TRBV20-1, with D perhaps TRBD2 (6 bases). The CDR3 DNA is TGCAGTGCTAGCGGGACTAGCACAGATACGCAGTATTTT. This codes for CSASGTSTDTQYF.